This TCR beta chain was observed in a study of blood T cells in healthy people across ages. Points from the study as a whole: A strong correlation between TCR beta diversity and naive T cell percentage was seen. PBMCs were not sorted, which prevented a conclusive comparison of naive versus antigen-experienced cells.

A J-beta primer mix and a sample-barcoded 5' primer were used in a second PCR of about 7 to 12 cycles. Individual samples furnished no less than 2.5 million CDR3-containing paired-end reads apiece. TCRdb re-called the 5' RACE reads with MiXCR, one entry per CDR3 protein. The data hold more than 1,400,000 distinct CDR3 sequences, with roughly 45% observed a single time. This clonotype was seen repeatedly, ten times or more. Its target is not known. V was trimmed by 5 bases and J by 3 bases, leaving 14 bases between them. Germline lookup yields CDR1 ENHRY and CDR2 SYGVKD. This CDR3 has 14 amino acids. The receptor comes from a young woman in good health. Sequences were obtained from blood. V and J are TRBV10-3 and TRBJ2-7, with a tentative D call TRBD2 (5 bases). CDR3 loop: CAISLGLEYYEQYF. The CDR3 bases are TGTGCCATCAGTCTCGGACTGGAGTACTACGAGCAGTACTTC.